These T cell receptor beta chains were read from a single sample in a study of blood T cells in healthy people across ages. Using its own MiXCR run on the 5' RACE reads, TCRdb lists one record per CDR3 protein. The sample lists roughly 800,000 distinct CDR3 sequences, 25% seen once, with approximately 4% in the top ten. The sample also formed part of further work on T cells of mothers and their children.

Sequencing was performed on blood. The receptors were sampled from a boy aged 5-17 years in good health. Both conserved end residues are part of each CDR3. D genes are given only for firm matches. Not all rows give a size; the values are once, few, many and, for expanded clones, a class.

cdr3_nt: TGCAGCGCTCCAGGGGCGGAGTTAGCCTACAATGAGCAGTTCTTC
cdr3_aa: CSAPGAELAYNEQFF
clone_size: .
v_call: TRBV29-1
j_call: TRBJ2-1
d_call: .

cdr3_nt: TGCAGTGCTAGAGATAGTCGAGGATATAGCAATCAGCCCCAGCATTTT
cdr3_aa: CSARDSRGYSNQPQHF
clone_size: few
v_call: TRBV20-1
j_call: TRBJ1-5
d_call: .

cdr3_nt: TGTGCCAGCAGTTACGGCCGGGACAAACCGGAGGGCTACACCTTC
cdr3_aa: CASSYGRDKPEGYTF
clone_size: few
v_call: TRBV6-6
j_call: TRBJ1-2
d_call: .

cdr3_nt: TGTGCCAGTAGTCTCTGGACCATGAACACTGAAGCTTTCTTT
cdr3_aa: CASSLWTMNTEAFF
clone_size: few
v_call: TRBV19
j_call: TRBJ1-1
d_call: .

cdr3_nt: TGCAGCGTCGAAGGGGGTGGCTTGCCCTACAATGAGCAGTTCTTC
cdr3_aa: CSVEGGGLPYNEQFF
clone_size: .
v_call: TRBV29-1
j_call: TRBJ2-1
d_call: .

cdr3_nt: TGTGCCAGCAGTTTATCGCTCTTTGAGGCGGGTAGCACAGATACGCAGTATTTT
cdr3_aa: CASSLSLFEAGSTDTQYF
clone_size: .
v_call: TRBV27
j_call: TRBJ2-3
d_call: .

cdr3_nt: TGCAGCGTTGAAGAGGGAAGGACAGGGGGCTCCTTCGGCTCCTACGAGCAGTACTTC
cdr3_aa: CSVEEGRTGGSFGSYEQYF
clone_size: .
v_call: TRBV29-1
j_call: TRBJ2-7
d_call: TRBD1

cdr3_nt: TGTGCCAGCAGCCCCCGAATGGCGGGGGAGGAGACCCAGTACTTC
cdr3_aa: CASSPRMAGEETQYF
clone_size: .
v_call: TRBV3-1
j_call: TRBJ2-5
d_call: TRBD2

cdr3_nt: TGTGCCATCAAAAGGGGGGCAGGGGAACTGTACGAGCAGTACTTC
cdr3_aa: CAIKRGAGELYEQYF
clone_size: .
v_call: TRBV10-3
j_call: TRBJ2-7
d_call: .

cdr3_nt: TGTGCCAGCAGCGTAGAACCAGGGGGGGGAACTGAAGCTTTCTTT
cdr3_aa: CASSVEPGGGTEAFF
clone_size: .
v_call: TRBV9
j_call: TRBJ1-1
d_call: TRBD1

cdr3_nt: TGTGCCAGCAGTCCCGACAGGGGTCGGCCCCAGCATTTT
cdr3_aa: CASSPDRGRPQHF
clone_size: few
v_call: TRBV28
j_call: TRBJ1-5
d_call: TRBD1

cdr3_nt: TGCAGTGCTAGGCCCCGGGACAACGGCTACAATGAGCAGTTCTTC
cdr3_aa: CSARPRDNGYNEQFF
clone_size: .
v_call: TRBV20-1
j_call: TRBJ2-1
d_call: .

cdr3_nt: TGTGCCAGCCGCTTGGGGCGGGACAGGGGGCATGGTGAGCAGTACTTC
cdr3_aa: CASRLGRDRGHGEQYF
clone_size: few
v_call: TRBV21-1
j_call: TRBJ2-7
d_call: .

cdr3_nt: TGTGCCAGTAGTATATATGAGGGCAGTTACAATGAGCAGTTCTTC
cdr3_aa: CASSIYEGSYNEQFF
clone_size: few
v_call: TRBV19
j_call: TRBJ2-1
d_call: .

cdr3_nt: TGTGCCAGCAGTTTACAGGGACTAACGGACAATGAGCAGTTCTTC
cdr3_aa: CASSLQGLTDNEQFF
clone_size: .
v_call: TRBV11-2
j_call: TRBJ2-1
d_call: .

cdr3_nt: TGCAGCGTTCCCGGGACAGCTAACTATGGCTACACCTTC
cdr3_aa: CSVPGTANYGYTF
clone_size: .
v_call: TRBV29-1
j_call: TRBJ1-2
d_call: TRBD1

cdr3_nt: TGCGCCAGCAGCCAAGATCGTTGGGGGACTAGATCAGACACGCAGTATTTT
cdr3_aa: CASSQDRWGTRSDTQYF
clone_size: few
v_call: TRBV4-3
j_call: TRBJ2-3
d_call: TRBD2

cdr3_nt: TGTGCCAGCAGCCCACTGAGCGGGAGGGACCAAGAGACCCAGTACTTC
cdr3_aa: CASSPLSGRDQETQYF
clone_size: .
v_call: TRBV28
j_call: TRBJ2-5
d_call: TRBD2

cdr3_nt: TGCAGTGCCCCGTCCCCTACTTCTACCAGTGAAAAACTGTTTTTT
cdr3_aa: CSAPSPTSTSEKLFF
clone_size: .
v_call: TRBV20-1
j_call: TRBJ1-4
d_call: .

cdr3_nt: TGTGCCAGCAGCCCACAGGGTACTAGCCCTACCGGGGAGCTGTTTTTT
cdr3_aa: CASSPQGTSPTGELFF
clone_size: .
v_call: TRBV27
j_call: TRBJ2-2
d_call: .

cdr3_nt: TGTGCCATCAGTGTTGAGTGGGGGCTACAGGTCGAAAAACTGTTTTTT
cdr3_aa: CAISVEWGLQVEKLFF
clone_size: .
v_call: TRBV10-3
j_call: TRBJ1-4
d_call: .

cdr3_nt: TGTGCCAGCAGCTTAGGACGGGGCACGGGCGAGCAGTACTTC
cdr3_aa: CASSLGRGTGEQYF
clone_size: few
v_call: TRBV13
j_call: TRBJ2-7
d_call: .

cdr3_nt: TGCAGCGTTGAAGATGAGCGGAACGAGCAGTACTTC
cdr3_aa: CSVEDERNEQYF
clone_size: few
v_call: TRBV29-1
j_call: TRBJ2-7
d_call: .

cdr3_nt: TGCAGTGCTAGAGCCTCAAGCGAGCAGTACTTC
cdr3_aa: CSARASSEQYF
clone_size: .
v_call: TRBV20-1
j_call: TRBJ2-7
d_call: .

cdr3_nt: TGCGCCAGCAGCTTGGCGTCAGGGATCTACAATGAGCAGTTCTTC
cdr3_aa: CASSLASGIYNEQFF
clone_size: .
v_call: TRBV5-1
j_call: TRBJ2-1
d_call: .

cdr3_nt: TGTGCCAGCAGCCAAGATTGGCAGACCGGGTGGTATCAGCCCCAGCATTTT
cdr3_aa: CASSQDWQTGWYQPQHF
clone_size: .
v_call: TRBV4-2
j_call: TRBJ1-5
d_call: .

cdr3_nt: TGCGCCAGCAGCTCTGATTCAGGGTTAGCCAAAAACATTCAGTACTTC
cdr3_aa: CASSSDSGLAKNIQYF
clone_size: .
v_call: TRBV5-1
j_call: TRBJ2-4
d_call: .

cdr3_nt: TGTGCCATCAGTGAGCAGGTGACCTATGGCTACACCTTC
cdr3_aa: CAISEQVTYGYTF
clone_size: .
v_call: TRBV10-3
j_call: TRBJ1-2
d_call: .

cdr3_nt: TGCAGTGCTTCGGACAGGGAAGAGACCCAGTACTTC
cdr3_aa: CSASDREETQYF
clone_size: .
v_call: TRBV20-1
j_call: TRBJ2-5
d_call: TRBD1

cdr3_nt: TGTGCCAGCAGCCTCCAAGAAAACACTGAAGCTTTCTTT
cdr3_aa: CASSLQENTEAFF
clone_size: many
v_call: TRBV7-2
j_call: TRBJ1-1
d_call: .

cdr3_nt: TGTGCCATCAGTGAGTTGGAGGGAAACACCATATATTTT
cdr3_aa: CAISELEGNTIYF
clone_size: .
v_call: TRBV10-3
j_call: TRBJ1-3
d_call: .

cdr3_nt: TGCAGCGTTAAATCTGGGGCCAACGTCCTGACTTTC
cdr3_aa: CSVKSGANVLTF
clone_size: few
v_call: TRBV29-1
j_call: TRBJ2-6
d_call: .

cdr3_nt: TGTGCCACCAGCAGAACAGGTTCCGGGGGGGACACAGATACGCAGTATTTT
cdr3_aa: CATSRTGSGGDTDTQYF
clone_size: .
v_call: TRBV15
j_call: TRBJ2-3
d_call: TRBD2

cdr3_nt: TGTGCCAGCCAGGGGGCGAGGACTGAAGCTTTCTTT
cdr3_aa: CASQGARTEAFF
clone_size: few
v_call: TRBV28
j_call: TRBJ1-1
d_call: TRBD1

cdr3_nt: TGTGCCAGCAGCAGGGACAGCTGCACAGATACGCAGTATTTT
cdr3_aa: CASSRDSCTDTQYF
clone_size: few
v_call: TRBV21-1
j_call: TRBJ2-3
d_call: .

cdr3_nt: TGCAGCGGGGTTCGGACAGACGACTCTGGGGCCAACGTCCTGACTTTC
cdr3_aa: CSGVRTDDSGANVLTF
clone_size: .
v_call: TRBV29-1
j_call: TRBJ2-6
d_call: .

cdr3_nt: TGTGCCAGCAGCCAAGACCTCTGGGAGTTGAACACTGAAGCTTTCTTT
cdr3_aa: CASSQDLWELNTEAFF
clone_size: .
v_call: TRBV4-2
j_call: TRBJ1-1
d_call: .

cdr3_nt: TGTGCCAGCTCCGCCATCTCTACAGTATACAATGAGCAGTTCTTC
cdr3_aa: CASSAISTVYNEQFF
clone_size: few
v_call: TRBV18
j_call: TRBJ2-1
d_call: .

cdr3_nt: TGTGCCAGCAGGGATCGGACTAGCTGGACCGGGGAGCTGTTTTTT
cdr3_aa: CASRDRTSWTGELFF
clone_size: once
v_call: TRBV6-5
j_call: TRBJ2-2
d_call: TRBD2

cdr3_nt: TGTGCCAGCAGTACACAACAGGGTAGGGACACTGAAGCTTTCTTT
cdr3_aa: CASSTQQGRDTEAFF
clone_size: .
v_call: TRBV28
j_call: TRBJ1-1
d_call: .

cdr3_nt: TGTGCCAGCAGTCCACGAGGGCTCCCGATCGAAAAACTGTTTTTT
cdr3_aa: CASSPRGLPIEKLFF
clone_size: few
v_call: TRBV7-9
j_call: TRBJ1-4
d_call: .

cdr3_nt: TGCAGTGCTAGAGCCCGAGGGCGCCGGGCTGAGCAGTTCTTC
cdr3_aa: CSARARGRRAEQFF
clone_size: .
v_call: TRBV20-1
j_call: TRBJ2-1
d_call: .

cdr3_nt: TGTGCCAGCAGTTTATTTCCATGGGAGCAGTTCTTC
cdr3_aa: CASSLFPWEQFF
clone_size: .
v_call: TRBV28
j_call: TRBJ2-1
d_call: .

cdr3_nt: TGCAGCGCTACACAGGGTTTGGGCTACGAGCAGTACTTC
cdr3_aa: CSATQGLGYEQYF
clone_size: few
v_call: TRBV29-1
j_call: TRBJ2-7
d_call: .

cdr3_nt: TGCAGCGTCCGACAGAACTACAATGAGCAGTTCTTC
cdr3_aa: CSVRQNYNEQFF
clone_size: .
v_call: TRBV29-1
j_call: TRBJ2-1
d_call: .

cdr3_nt: TGCGCCAGCAGCCAACCTAGCGGGAGCTACGAGACCCAGTACTTC
cdr3_aa: CASSQPSGSYETQYF
clone_size: .
v_call: TRBV4-1
j_call: TRBJ2-5
d_call: TRBD2

cdr3_nt: TGTGCCAGCGACTTGGGACAGGCCAATTCACCCCTCCACTTT
cdr3_aa: CASDLGQANSPLHF
clone_size: many
v_call: TRBV6-6
j_call: TRBJ1-6
d_call: TRBD1

cdr3_nt: TGTGCCAGCAGCAGAGAGAGCTCTGGGGCCAACGTCCTGACTTTC
cdr3_aa: CASSRESSGANVLTF
clone_size: .
v_call: TRBV28
j_call: TRBJ2-6
d_call: .

cdr3_nt: TGTGCCAGCAGCTTGGACCGACAGGGGTCCCACGAGCAGTACTTC
cdr3_aa: CASSLDRQGSHEQYF
clone_size: .
v_call: TRBV5-8
j_call: TRBJ2-7
d_call: TRBD1

cdr3_nt: TGTGCCAGCAGCGCTAGCGGGGGCGACCTTCACAATGAGCAGTTCTTC
cdr3_aa: CASSASGGDLHNEQFF
clone_size: .
v_call: TRBV9
j_call: TRBJ2-1
d_call: TRBD2

cdr3_nt: TGCGCCAGCAGCCAAGATCCCCAGGGTTGGGAGACCCAGTACTTC
cdr3_aa: CASSQDPQGWETQYF
clone_size: .
v_call: TRBV4-3
j_call: TRBJ2-5
d_call: .

cdr3_nt: TGTGCCAGCAGCCCCGGGACTAAGACGTTAAGAGAGACCCAGTACTTC
cdr3_aa: CASSPGTKTLRETQYF
clone_size: .
v_call: TRBV11-2
j_call: TRBJ2-5
d_call: TRBD2